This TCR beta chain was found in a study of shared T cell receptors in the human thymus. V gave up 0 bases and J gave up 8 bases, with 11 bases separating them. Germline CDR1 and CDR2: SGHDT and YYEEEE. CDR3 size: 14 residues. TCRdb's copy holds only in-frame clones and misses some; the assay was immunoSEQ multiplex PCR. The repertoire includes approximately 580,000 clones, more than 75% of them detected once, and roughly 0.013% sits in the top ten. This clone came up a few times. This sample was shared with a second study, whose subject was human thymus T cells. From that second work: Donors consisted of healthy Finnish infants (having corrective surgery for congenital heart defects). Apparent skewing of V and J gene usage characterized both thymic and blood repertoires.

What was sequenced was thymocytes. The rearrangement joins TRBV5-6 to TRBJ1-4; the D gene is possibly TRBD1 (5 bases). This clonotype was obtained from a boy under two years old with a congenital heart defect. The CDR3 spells CASSLVGGSEKLFF. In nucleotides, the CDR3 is TGTGCCAGCAGCTTGGTGGGGGGAAGCGAAAAACTGTTTTTT.